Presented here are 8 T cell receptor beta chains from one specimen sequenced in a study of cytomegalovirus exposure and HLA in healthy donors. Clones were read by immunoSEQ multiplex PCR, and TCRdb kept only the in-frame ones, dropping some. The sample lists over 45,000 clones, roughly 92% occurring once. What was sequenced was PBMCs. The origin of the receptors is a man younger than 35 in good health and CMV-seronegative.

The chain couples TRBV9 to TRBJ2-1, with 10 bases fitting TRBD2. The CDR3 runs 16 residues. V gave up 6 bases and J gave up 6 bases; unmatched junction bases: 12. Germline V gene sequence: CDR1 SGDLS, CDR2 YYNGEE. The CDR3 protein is CASTPQGLAGVNEQFF. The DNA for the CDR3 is TGTGCCAGCACCCCTCAAGGGCTAGCGGGAGTCAATGAGCAGTTCTTC.

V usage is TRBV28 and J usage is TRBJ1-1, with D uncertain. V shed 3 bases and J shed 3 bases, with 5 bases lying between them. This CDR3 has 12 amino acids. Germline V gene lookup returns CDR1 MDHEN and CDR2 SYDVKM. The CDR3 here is CASSFSYTEAFF. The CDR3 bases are TGTGCCAGCAGTTTTTCGTACACTGAAGCTTTCTTT. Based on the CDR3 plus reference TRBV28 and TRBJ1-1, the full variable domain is DVKVTQSSRYLVKRTGEKVFLECVQDMDHENMFWYRQDPGLGLRLIYFSYDVKMKEKGDIPEGYSVSREKKERFSLILESASTNQTSMYLCASSFSYTEAFFGQGTRLTVV.

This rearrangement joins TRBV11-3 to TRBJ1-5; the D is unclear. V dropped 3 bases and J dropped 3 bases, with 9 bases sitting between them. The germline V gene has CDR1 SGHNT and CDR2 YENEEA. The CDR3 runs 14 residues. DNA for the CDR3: TGTGCCAGCAGCTTCTCCCCTTCCAATCAGCCCCAGCATTTT. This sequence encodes CASSFSPSNQPQHF.

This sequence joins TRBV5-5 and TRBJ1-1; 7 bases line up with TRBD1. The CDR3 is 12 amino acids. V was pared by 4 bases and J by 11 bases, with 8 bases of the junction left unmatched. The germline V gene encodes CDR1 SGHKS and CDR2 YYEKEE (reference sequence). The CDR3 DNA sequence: TGTGCCAGCAGCACGCGGGACAGTCGGGCTTTCTTT. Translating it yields CASSTRDSRAFF.

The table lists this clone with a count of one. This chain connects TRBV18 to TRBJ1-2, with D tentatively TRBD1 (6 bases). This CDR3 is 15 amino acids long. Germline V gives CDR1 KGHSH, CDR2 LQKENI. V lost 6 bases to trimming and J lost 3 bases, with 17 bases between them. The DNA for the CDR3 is TGTGCCAGCTCGGAAACGGACAGTGGTTACTATGGCTACACCTTC. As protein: CASSETDSGYYGYTF.

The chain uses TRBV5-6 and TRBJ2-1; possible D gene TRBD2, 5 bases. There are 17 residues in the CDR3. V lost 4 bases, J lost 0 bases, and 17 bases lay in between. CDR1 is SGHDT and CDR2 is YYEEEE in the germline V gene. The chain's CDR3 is CASSKGAVTVSYNEQFF. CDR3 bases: TGTGCCAGCAGCAAGGGAGCGGTAACCGTCTCCTACAATGAGCAGTTCTTC.

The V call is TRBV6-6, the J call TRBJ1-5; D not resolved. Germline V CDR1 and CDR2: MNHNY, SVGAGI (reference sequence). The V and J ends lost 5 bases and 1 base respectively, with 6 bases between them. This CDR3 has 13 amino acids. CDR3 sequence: CASSPTSNQPQHF. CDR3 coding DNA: TGTGCCAGCAGTCCGACAAGCAATCAGCCCCAGCATTTT.

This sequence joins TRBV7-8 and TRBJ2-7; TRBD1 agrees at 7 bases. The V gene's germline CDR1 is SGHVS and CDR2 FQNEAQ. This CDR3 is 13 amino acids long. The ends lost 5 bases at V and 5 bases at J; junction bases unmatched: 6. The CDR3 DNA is TGTGCCAGCAGCACTAACAGGGGCGACGAGCAGTACTTC. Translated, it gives CASSTNRGDEQYF.